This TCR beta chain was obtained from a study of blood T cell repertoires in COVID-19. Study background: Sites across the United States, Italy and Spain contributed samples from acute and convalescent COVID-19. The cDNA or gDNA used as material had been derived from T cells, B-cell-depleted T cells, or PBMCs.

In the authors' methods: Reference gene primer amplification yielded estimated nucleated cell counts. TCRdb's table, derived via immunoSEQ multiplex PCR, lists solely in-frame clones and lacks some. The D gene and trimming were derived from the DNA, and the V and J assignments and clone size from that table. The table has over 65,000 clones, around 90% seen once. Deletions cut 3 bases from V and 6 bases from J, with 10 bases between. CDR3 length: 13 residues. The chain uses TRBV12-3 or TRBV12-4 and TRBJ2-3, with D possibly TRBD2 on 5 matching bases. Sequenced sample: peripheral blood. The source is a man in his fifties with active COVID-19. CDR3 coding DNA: TGTGCCAGCAGTTTCGGGTCGGGGGATACGCAGTATTTT. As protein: CASSFGSGDTQYF.